This TCR beta chain emerged from a study of T cell clonotyping in hematopoietic cell transplantation. A word on this clone: As yet, its antigen is unknown.

Assay used: immunoSEQ multiplex PCR; TCRdb lists only in-frame clones, some missing. The sample comprises several thousand clones, approximately 20% of which are singletons, and more than 15% rests with the top ten. Points from the study as a whole: Higher Inverse Simpson Index values in graft donor and pretransplant recipient predicted broader posttransplant TCR diversity.

This CDR3 is 14 amino acids long. Unmatched junction bases numbered 6, after V lost 6 bases and J lost 3 bases. The germline gives CDR1 MNHEY, CDR2 SVGAGI. This chain joins TRBV6-5 and TRBJ2-7; 9 nucleotides match TRBD1. This clonotype was obtained from a male patient in his fifties who had an allogeneic stem cell transplant from a related donor, so the T cells may come from the graft donor. Some clones in this sample may be carry-over from other donors' samples. The sequences come from peripheral blood mononuclear cells, collected 30 days after allogeneic stem cell transplant. Here the CDR3 DNA reads TGTGCCAGCAGCCTACGACAGGGGGGCTACGAGCAGTACTTC. Translation: CASSLRQGGYEQYF.